Following are 4 T cell receptor beta chains from one sample sequenced in a study of glioma-infiltrating T cells. Using RNA template, CDR3s of TCR alpha and beta were amplified with iRepertoire arm-PCR. TCRdb fed the multiplex PCR reads into MiXCR, producing one record per CDR3 protein. The sample includes some 160,000 distinct CDR3 sequences, roughly two fifths of them seen just once. The specimen was glioma tissue, nonneoplastic brain tissue, or PBMCs (not recorded which). These receptors were obtained from a human donor with low-grade glioma or glioblastoma, undergoing nonglioma brain surgery, or in good health (not recorded which).

This clonotype has more than one count but fewer than ten. The chain is built from TRBV3-1 and TRBJ2-3; no reliable D call. CDR3 size: 13 residues. Germline CDR1 is LGHDT and CDR2 is YNNKEL (reference sequence). Trimming took off 0 bases at V and 1 base at J, with 2 bases between the two ends. CDR3 coding DNA: TGTGCCAGCAGCCAAGAACGCACAGATACGCAGTATTTT. Amino acid sequence: CASSQERTDTQYF.

This clonotype came up many times. V is TRBV7-6 and J is TRBJ2-3; D is perhaps TRBD2 (5 bases). Per the germline V gene, CDR1 is SGHVS and CDR2 is FNYEAQ. With 1 base removed from V and 6 bases from J, the gap between germline ends came to 11 bases. This CDR3 has 14 residues. The CDR3 here is CASSLGPQRDTQYF. CDR3 bases: TGTGCCAGCAGCTTAGGCCCCCAGCGGGATACGCAGTATTTT. The variable domain in full, completed from reference TRBV7-6 and TRBJ2-3, reads GAGVSQSPRYKVTKRGQDVALRCDPISGHVSLYWYRQALGQGPEFLTYFNYEAQQDKSGLPNDRFSAERPEGSISTLTIQRTEQRDSAMYRCASSLGPQRDTQYFGPGTRLTVL.

In its sample, this clonotype was seen a few times. At one end the junction does not follow the germline gene, possibly because of a read error. V usage is TRBV3-1 and J usage is TRBJ1-1, with TRBD1 as a possible D gene (6 bases). The CDR3 runs to 15 residues. Germline V gene lookup returns CDR1 LGHDT and CDR2 YNNKEL (reference sequence). The CDR3: CASRQAGAGDTEAFF. For the CDR3, the DNA is TGTGCCAGCAGACAAGCAGGGGCAGGGGACACTGAAGCTTTCTTT.

This clonotype was picked up many times. This rearrangement joins TRBV24-1 to TRBJ1-3, with unresolved D. The CDR3 length is 13 residues. Germline CDR1 reads KGHDR; CDR2 reads SFDVKD. V was trimmed by 3 bases and J by 5 bases, leaving 7 bases between them. The DNA for the CDR3 is TGTGCCACCAGTGATCCCGCTCGAAACACCATATATTTT. Protein sequence: CATSDPARNTIYF.